A selection of T cell receptor beta chains follows, all from one sample in a study of T cell changes during pregnancy in multiple sclerosis. The method was immunoSEQ multiplex PCR; TCRdb's version includes in-frame clones alone and lacks a portion of them. The sample has approximately 37,000 clones, approximately 90% seen once. The sequencing used CD4+ T cells from peripheral blood mononuclear cells, collected in the third trimester of pregnancy. The origin of the receptors is a female donor in good health, enrolled as a control in a pregnancy study. Each CDR3 is given with its conserved first and last residue. A D gene is named only where the DNA matches it firmly. Not every row has a clone size; where given, it reads once, few, many or a size class.

>NA|TRBV19|NA|TRBJ1-1
CASKEHLGTEAFF
TGTGCCAGTAAGGAGCACCTCGGGACTGAAGCTTTCTTT
>NA|TRBV19|NA|TRBJ2-1
CASSIGGTDTYNEQFF
TGTGCCAGTAGTATTGGGGGGACCGATACCTACAATGAGCAGTTCTTC
>NA|TRBV6-1|once|TRBJ2-3
CASSDRGSTDTQYF
TGTGCCAGCAGTGATCGGGGGAGCACAGATACGCAGTATTTT
>NA|TRBV21-1|NA|TRBJ1-1
CASSPSGNRRGAMNTEAFF
TGTGCCAGCAGCCCGTCTGGGAACAGGCGGGGGGCCATGAACACTGAAGCTTTCTTT
>NA|TRBV7-9|once|TRBJ2-1
CASSLYIDIQYNEQFF
TGTGCCAGCAGCTTATATATCGACATCCAATACAATGAGCAGTTCTTC
>TRBD2|TRBV6-9|once|TRBJ2-3
CASSPSGDPDTQYF
TGTGCCAGCAGCCCTAGCGGGGACCCAGATACGCAGTATTTT
>TRBD1|TRBV7-2|few|TRBJ2-5
CASSSSGQELETQYF
TGTGCCAGCAGCTCATCCGGACAGGAACTAGAGACCCAGTACTTC
>NA|TRBV30|NA|TRBJ2-4
CAWTRQGLNIQYF
TGTGCCTGGACCCGACAGGGACTAAACATTCAGTACTTC
>TRBD2|TRBV14|NA|TRBJ2-3
CASSQTSGGVPFF
TGTGCCAGCAGCCAAACTAGCGGGGGGGTCCCATTCTTT
>NA|TRBV5-1|NA|TRBJ2-3
CASSGVPPTDTQYF
TGCGCCAGCAGCGGAGTCCCCCCCACAGATACGCAGTATTTT
>NA|TRBV4-1|NA|TRBJ1-3
CASSQSPNTIYF
TGCGCCAGCAGCCAAAGCCCTAACACCATATATTTT
>NA|TRBV18|NA|TRBJ1-2
CASSPLSGTDGYTF
TGTGCCAGCTCACCACTATCCGGGACTGATGGCTACACCTTC
>TRBD1|TRBV28|NA|TRBJ2-4
CATSGTVKNIQYF
TGTGCCACCTCCGGGACAGTAAAAAACATTCAGTACTTC
>TRBD1|TRBV9|NA|TRBJ2-5
CASSGGDRGKVTQYF
TGTGCCAGCAGCGGGGGAGACAGGGGGAAGGTAACCCAGTACTTC
>NA|TRBV5-6|NA|TRBJ2-3
CASRAVGGTQYF
TGTGCCAGCAGAGCCGTTGGGGGCACGCAGTATTTT
>TRBD2|TRBV2|NA|TRBJ2-7
CASRLLAGTYEQYF
TGTGCCAGCAGGCTTCTAGCGGGGACCTACGAGCAGTACTTC
>NA|TRBV4-1|NA|TRBJ2-1
CASSHLGTKREQFF
TGCGCCAGCAGCCATTTGGGTACGAAGCGGGAGCAGTTCTTC
>NA|TRBV6-5|NA|TRBJ1-4
CASSQDRPTNEKLFF
TGTGCCAGCAGCCAGGACAGACCAACTAATGAAAAACTGTTTTTT
>TRBD2|TRBV11-3|NA|TRBJ2-5
CASSLTPRGLAGGQETQYF
TGTGCCAGCAGCTTAACCCCCAGGGGACTAGCGGGGGGCCAAGAGACCCAGTACTTC
>NA|TRBV11-1|NA|TRBJ1-1
CASALKGGSTEAFF
TGTGCCAGCGCCTTGAAGGGGGGGAGCACTGAAGCTTTCTTT
>NA|TRBV28|NA|TRBJ2-5
CASSLAGQEETQYF
TGTGCCAGCAGTTTAGCGGGGCAGGAAGAGACCCAGTACTTC
>NA|TRBV7-2|once|TRBJ2-1
CASSLGPYNEQFF
TGTGCCAGCAGCTTAGGGCCCTACAATGAGCAGTTCTTC
>TRBD1|TRBV28|NA|TRBJ2-7
CASSLDRGGYEQYF
TGTGCCAGCAGTTTGGACAGGGGGGGCTACGAGCAGTACTTC
>NA|TRBV7-2|NA|TRBJ1-1
CASSQGRGNTEAFF
TGTGCCAGCAGTCAAGGCAGGGGAAACACTGAAGCTTTCTTT
>TRBD2|TRBV28|NA|TRBJ2-7
CASTWAGATYEQYF
TGTGCCAGCACCTGGGCGGGAGCGACCTACGAGCAGTACTTC
>TRBD1|TRBV6-1|NA|TRBJ1-4
CASSRDRQNEKLFF
TGTGCCAGCAGTCGGGACAGACAGAATGAAAAACTGTTTTTT
>NA|TRBV6-4|NA|TRBJ1-2
CASSEGVGGYTF
TGTGCCAGCAGTGAAGGGGTCGGTGGCTACACCTTC
>TRBD1|TRBV5-4|NA|TRBJ2-1
CASSPPGQGWGEQFF
TGTGCCAGCAGCCCCCCCGGACAGGGGTGGGGTGAGCAGTTCTTC
>NA|TRBV6-5|NA|TRBJ1-1
CASSYMTFEAFF
TGTGCCAGCAGTTACATGACATTCGAAGCTTTCTTT
>NA|TRBV29-1|NA|TRBJ2-7
CSVVSSWTYEQYF
TGCAGCGTTGTATCTAGCTGGACCTACGAGCAGTACTTC
>TRBD1|TRBV9|NA|TRBJ2-7
CASSGGQLYEQYF
TGTGCCAGCAGCGGGGGACAGCTCTACGAGCAGTACTTC
>NA|TRBV2|once|TRBJ2-2
CASRTDANTGELFF
TGTGCCAGCCGGACTGACGCGAACACCGGGGAGCTGTTTTTT
>TRBD2|TRBV7-8|NA|TRBJ2-3
CASTPDRILAGGHKNFTDTQYF
TGTGCCAGCACCCCCGATAGGATCCTAGCGGGAGGCCATAAAAACTTCACAGATACGCAGTATTTT
>NA|TRBV15|NA|TRBJ1-2
CATSREQGPRGYGYTF
TGTGCCACCAGCAGAGAACAAGGGCCCCGGGGCTATGGCTACACCTTC
>NA|TRBV27|NA|TRBJ2-3
CASKRGGSPPSTDTQYF
TGTGCCAGCAAGAGGGGGGGGTCCCCTCCTAGCACAGATACGCAGTATTTT
>NA|TRBV5-1|NA|TRBJ2-5
CASSLEAGREETQYF
TGCGCCAGCAGCCTAGAAGCGGGCAGAGAAGAGACCCAGTACTTC
>NA|TRBV18|NA|TRBJ2-3
CASSPPQGATDTQYF
TGTGCCAGCTCACCACCACAGGGAGCCACAGATACGCAGTATTTT
>TRBD1|TRBV18|NA|TRBJ2-7
CASSRTGQGDEQYF
TGTGCCAGCTCACGTACGGGACAGGGTGACGAGCAGTACTTC
>NA|TRBV21-1|NA|TRBJ1-1
CASSIRQGHTEAFF
TGTGCCAGCAGCATACGACAGGGTCACACTGAAGCTTTCTTT
>TRBD1|TRBV28|NA|TRBJ2-5
CASRPPGTEKTQYF
TGTGCCAGCAGGCCCCCCGGGACAGAAAAGACCCAGTACTTC
>TRBD1|TRBV6-1|NA|TRBJ2-7
CASSAKTGSEQYF
TGTGCCAGCAGTGCTAAGACAGGGAGCGAGCAGTACTTC
>TRBD2|TRBV11-2|NA|TRBJ2-5
CASSLDAGTRQSVTQYF
TGTGCCAGCAGCTTAGATGCGGGGACTAGGCAGTCAGTGACCCAGTACTTC
>NA|TRBV10-3|once|TRBJ2-3
CAASSHTDTQYF
TGTGCCGCCTCGAGTCACACAGATACGCAGTATTTT
>TRBD1|TRBV10-3|NA|TRBJ1-5
CATRDSALEPQHF
TGTGCCACGAGGGACAGTGCGTTGGAGCCCCAGCATTTT
>NA|TRBV27|NA|TRBJ1-2
CASSGYPGGDGYTF
TGTGCCAGCAGTGGATACCCCGGAGGGGATGGCTACACCTTC
>NA|TRBV5-4|NA|TRBJ2-7
CASSLAGGYYEQYF
TGTGCCAGCAGCTTGGCCGGAGGTTACTACGAGCAGTACTTC
>TRBD1|TRBV19|NA|TRBJ1-2
CASSISAGGYGYTF
TGTGCCAGTAGTATATCAGCAGGGGGCTATGGCTACACCTTC
>TRBD2|TRBV10-1|NA|TRBJ2-1
CASRLTFSGVWANEQFF
TGCGCCAGCAGGTTAACCTTTAGCGGGGTTTGGGCCAATGAGCAGTTCTTC
>NA|TRBV7-8|NA|TRBJ2-7
CASSLVRLDGYEQYF
TGTGCCAGCAGCTTAGTTCGACTGGATGGCTACGAGCAGTACTTC
>NA|TRBV30|NA|TRBJ1-6
CAWSGHNNSPLHF
TGTGCCTGGAGTGGACATAATAATTCACCCCTCCACTTT
>TRBD1|TRBV23-1|once|TRBJ1-1
CASSQGDRERQPLNTEAFF
TGCGCCAGCAGTCAAGGGGACAGGGAGAGACAGCCTTTGAACACTGAAGCTTTCTTT
>NA|TRBV5-1|few|TRBJ1-3
CASSDQGFGNTIYF
TGCGCCAGCTCCGACCAGGGGTTTGGAAACACCATATATTTT
>TRBD1|TRBV10-3|NA|TRBJ1-3
CAITPDRGSNPGNTIYF
TGTGCCATAACCCCGGACAGGGGGTCAAATCCCGGAAACACCATATATTTT
>NA|TRBV21-1|NA|TRBJ2-1
CAGLSLGLTQFF
TGTGCCGGCCTGAGCCTCGGACTCACCCAGTTCTTC
>NA|TRBV5-4|NA|TRBJ2-7
CASSLLAGDYEQYF
TGTGCCAGCAGCTTGCTGGCAGGGGACTACGAGCAGTACTTC
>TRBD1|TRBV2|once|TRBJ2-6
CAIQKRQGAAGANVLTF
TGTGCCATCCAAAAGCGACAGGGAGCGGCTGGGGCCAACGTCCTGACTTTC
>TRBD2|TRBV9|NA|TRBJ2-1
CASSVASSGGALGEQFF
TGTGCCAGCAGCGTAGCCTCTAGCGGGGGGGCCTTAGGTGAGCAGTTCTTC
>TRBD1|TRBV18|NA|TRBJ1-2
CASSQTGNYGYTF
TGTGCCAGCTCACAGACAGGGAACTATGGCTACACCTTC
>NA|TRBV5-1|NA|TRBJ1-2
CASSLVGGERGYTF
TGCGCCAGCAGCTTGGTAGGTGGGGAGCGTGGCTACACCTTC